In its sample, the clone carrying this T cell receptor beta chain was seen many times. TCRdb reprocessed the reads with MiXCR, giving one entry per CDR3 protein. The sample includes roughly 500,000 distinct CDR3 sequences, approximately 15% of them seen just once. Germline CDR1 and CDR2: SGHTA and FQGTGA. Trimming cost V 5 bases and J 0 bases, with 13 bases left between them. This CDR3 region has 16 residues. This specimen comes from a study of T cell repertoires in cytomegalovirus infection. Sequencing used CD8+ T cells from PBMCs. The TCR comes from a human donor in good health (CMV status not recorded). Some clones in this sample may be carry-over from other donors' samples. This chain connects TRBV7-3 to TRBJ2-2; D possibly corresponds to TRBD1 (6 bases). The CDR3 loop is CASSVGQFANTGELFF. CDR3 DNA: TGTGCCAGCAGCGTTGGACAGTTCGCGAACACCGGGGAGCTGTTTTTT.